Listed here is a single TCR beta chain. This sample was taken from a study of T cell changes during pregnancy in multiple sclerosis. Sequenced by immunoSEQ multiplex PCR; TCRdb stores in-frame clones only, minus some. The table shows almost 50,000 clones, with almost 95% occurring only once. V was pared by 4 bases and J by 5 bases, with 4 bases of the junction left unmatched. CDR3 length: 14 amino acids. Germline lookup yields CDR1 MNHEY and CDR2 SVGAGI. The specimen comprised peripheral blood, sampled after pregnancy. The chain carries TRBV6-5 and TRBJ2-3; the match to TRBD2 covers 9 bases. The sequence derives from a female donor with multiple sclerosis, enrolled in a pregnancy study. The CDR3 region is CASSSSGGQDTQYF. In nucleotides, the CDR3 is TGTGCCAGCAGTTCCAGCGGGGGGCAAGATACGCAGTATTTT.